This TCR beta chain was profiled in a study of neurological immune-mediated disorders. Overall study results and limits: Across subjects, expanded clones had no CDR3 amino acid sequences in common, pointing to private repertoires in all groups.

By 5'RACE with 10-nucleotide random UMIs, the cDNA was made. One entry per CDR3 protein, called by TCRdb with MiXCR from the 5' RACE reads. The table has around 97,000 distinct CDR3 sequences, more than 10% seen once. The time point here: longitudinal time-point 3. Comment on this clonotype: Its antigen remains unidentified. A clone one base away is much larger, so this may be a read error.

The receptor was isolated from a female donor with HTLV-1-associated myelopathy (HAM/TSP). The sequencing sample was made of PBMCs.

CDR3 amino acids: CANSVGTVSTYRSYNEQFF. Here the CDR3 DNA reads TGTGCCAACAGTGTCGGGACAGTCAGCACCTATCGCTCCTACAATGAGCAGTTCTTC. The chain has TRBV6-4 and TRBJ2-1; 7 bases agree with TRBD1. Germline CDR1 MRHNA, CDR2 SNTAGT. The CDR3 spans 19 residues.